These T cell receptor beta chains were read from a single sample in a study of T cell responses to AZD1222 COVID-19 vaccine. Here immunoSEQ multiplex PCR was the method, and the copy in TCRdb shows in-frame clones only, minus some. Of some 150,000 clones listed, 75% to 95% are singletons. This sample comprised peripheral blood, obtained on day 0 of AZD1222 vaccination. These receptors were obtained from an adult in good health. Both conserved end residues are part of each CDR3. Each record gives: V gene, clone size, D gene, J gene, CDR3 DNA, CDR3 protein. The D gene is left open where the match is weak. Some rows have no size entry. The others give once, few or many, or a class for an expanded clone.

TRBV6-1	NA	NA	TRBJ2-5	TGTGCCAGCAGTGAGTTGTACAGTACAGAGACCCAGTACTTC	CASSELYSTETQYF
TRBV4-1	NA	TRBD2	TRBJ2-3	TGCGCCAGCAGCAGTGGGCTAGCGGGTGGCACAGATACGCAGTATTTT	CASSSGLAGGTDTQYF
TRBV4-3	few	TRBD2	TRBJ2-2	TGCGCCAGCAGCCAAGTGGGAGGGATGAACACCGGGGAGCTGTTTTTT	CASSQVGGMNTGELFF
TRBV2	NA	TRBD1	TRBJ1-1	TGTGCCAGCAGACAGGGGGAGGACACTGAAGCTTTCTTT	CASRQGEDTEAFF
TRBV9	few	NA	TRBJ1-4	TGTGCCAGCAGCGCGGGGCAACGGGATGAAAAACTGTTTTTT	CASSAGQRDEKLFF
TRBV7-2	once	NA	TRBJ2-3	TGTGCCAGCACCTCCTCAGGGTTCACAGATACGCAGTATTTT	CASTSSGFTDTQYF
TRBV13	once	TRBD1	TRBJ1-6	TGTGCCAGCAGTCGACAGGGTCCCCCTTATAATTCACCCCTCCACTTT	CASSRQGPPYNSPLHF
TRBV4-1	NA	NA	TRBJ1-3	TGCGCCAGCAGCCAACAGGGTACTTCCGGAAACACCATATATTTT	CASSQQGTSGNTIYF
TRBV9	NA	TRBD2	TRBJ2-1	TGTGCCAGCAGCGTAGGGATTAGCGGGAGGAATGAGCAGTTCTTC	CASSVGISGRNEQFF
TRBV2	NA	TRBD1	TRBJ1-1	TGTGCCAGCGGGTTATGGGGGACAGGGAACACTGAAGCTTTCTTT	CASGLWGTGNTEAFF
TRBV7-3	NA	NA	TRBJ2-1	TGTGCCAGCAGCTTAAGCTTCGACGGTGAGCAGTTCTTC	CASSLSFDGEQFF
TRBV7-2	NA	NA	TRBJ1-2	TGTGCCAGCAGCTTCGGGGCAGTGGCGGGCTACACCTTC	CASSFGAVAGYTF
TRBV5-1	NA	NA	TRBJ1-2	TGCGCCAGCAGCGTTGAAGTCGGTAACTATGGCTACACCTTC	CASSVEVGNYGYTF
TRBV3-1/TRBV3-2	NA	TRBD1	TRBJ2-1	TGTGCCAGCAGCCAGGGACAGAGCTTCAATGAGCAGTTCTTC	CASSQGQSFNEQFF
TRBV27	once	TRBD1	TRBJ1-2	TGTGCCAGCAGTTTATCTGGGACAGCTAACTATGGCTACACCTTC	CASSLSGTANYGYTF
TRBV7-9	NA	TRBD2	TRBJ2-5	TGTGCCAGCAGCATAAGAGCGGGGATAGCCTCGGAGACCCAGTACTTC	CASSIRAGIASETQYF
TRBV7-9	NA	TRBD1	TRBJ2-7	TGTGCCAGCAGCTTAAGGGACAGGGACCCCTCCTACGAGCAGTACTTC	CASSLRDRDPSYEQYF
TRBV5-6	few	NA	TRBJ1-4	TGTGCCAGCAGCTTGGTCGGGGGAAAACTGTTTTTT	CASSLVGGKLFF
TRBV11-3	NA	NA	TRBJ1-1	TGTGCCAGCAGCTTAGACTCGCCCCACACTGAAGCTTTCTTT	CASSLDSPHTEAFF
TRBV18	NA	NA	TRBJ1-6	TGTGCCAGCTCACCACCCCTCCAGGGACGGGATTCACCCCTCCACTTT	CASSPPLQGRDSPLHF
TRBV11-2	few	TRBD2	TRBJ2-1	TGTGCCAGCAGCTTAGCGGCTAGCGGGAGAAATGAGCAGTTCTTC	CASSLAASGRNEQFF
TRBV3-1/TRBV3-2	NA	TRBD1	TRBJ1-1	TGTGCCAGCAGCCAATCCCCAGGGGGTAGCATGAACACTGAAGCTTTCTTT	CASSQSPGGSMNTEAFF
TRBV6-5	NA	NA	TRBJ1-1	TGTGCCAGCAGCCGGAGACAGGACTGGAACACTGAAGCTTTCTTT	CASSRRQDWNTEAFF
TRBV5-4	NA	NA	TRBJ2-1	TGTGCCAGCAGCCCAGACTACCACTACAATGAGCAGTTCTTC	CASSPDYHYNEQFF
TRBV7-9	NA	TRBD1	TRBJ2-3	TGTGCCAGCAGCTTAGGACAGGGGAACACAGATACGCAGTATTTT	CASSLGQGNTDTQYF
TRBV5-1	NA	NA	TRBJ1-2	TGCGCCAGCAGCTTGGACTATGGCTACACCTTC	CASSLDYGYTF
TRBV30	NA	NA	TRBJ1-2	TGTGCCTGGAGCGAACGGACGGGCTCTGGCTACACCTTC	CAWSERTGSGYTF
TRBV11-3	few	NA	TRBJ2-2	TGTGCCAGCAGCCGTAACACCGGGGAGCTGTTTTTT	CASSRNTGELFF
TRBV9	once	TRBD1	TRBJ1-6	TGTGCCAGCAGCGTTCCCTCGGGGACAGGGCAATCACCCCTCCACTTT	CASSVPSGTGQSPLHF
TRBV6-5	NA	TRBD1	TRBJ2-1	TGTGCCAGCAGGCCCGGGACAGGTTACAATGAGCAGTTCTTC	CASRPGTGYNEQFF
TRBV6-2/TRBV6-3	NA	NA	TRBJ1-2	TGTGCCAGCAGTCTAATGGGAGTAGGCTATGGCTACACCTTC	CASSLMGVGYGYTF
TRBV29-1	NA	TRBD1	TRBJ1-2	TGCAGCGGTGTACAGGGGGCGGATGGCTACACCTTC	CSGVQGADGYTF
TRBV24-1	NA	NA	TRBJ2-3	TGTGCCACCCGGGGGGCCGCAGATACGCAGTATTTT	CATRGAADTQYF
TRBV25-1	NA	TRBD1	TRBJ2-7	TGTGCCAGCGCTGGACGGAGGGACAGGGTTTCCTACGAGCAGTACTTC	CASAGRRDRVSYEQYF